The present entry profiles one T cell receptor beta chain with its context. Its antigen is unknown. No qualities accompany the bases; no much larger clone lies one base away. This entry is derived from a study of cytomegalovirus exposure and HLA in healthy donors (TCRdb year 2017). Regarding the study in general: According to an earlier analysis of a few hundred of the donors, 150 million to 200 million T cells yielded 117 million unique TCR beta sequences and approximately 300 Gb of sequence data. An early release covering about 600 HLA-typed donors comprised about 300 gigabases of sequencing data and approximately 85 million unique TCR sequences. The genetic ancestry cluster associated with self-reported Caucasian donors included about 81% of the roughly 400 genotyped donors. The study aimed to test whether signatures of past pathogen exposure could be identified by cataloging public T cell receptors. Using immunosequencing, the study profiled T cell repertoires from fewer than 850 subjects and related those repertoires to cytomegalovirus serostatus. Along with the roughly 700-subject first cohort, a separate validation cohort of over a hundred different subjects was used. The study combined high-throughput TCR immunosequencing, statistical association of individual TCRs with disease status, and machine learning to predict cytomegalovirus infection status. A later analysis re-examined previously published TCR beta repertoires from roughly 650 donors and added high-resolution HLA genotyping to investigate patterns of TCR occurrence. Rather than drawing on any new phenotypic data, the later analysis identified candidate immune exposures from TCR beta sequences and the way those sequences occurred across donors. An earlier analysis of some 500 of the donors used high-throughput TCR beta sequencing to judge whether each TCR beta V gene segment behaved as functional or pseudogenic. Donor age, sex, ethnicity and CMV serostatus were compiled together with the repertoire data. Genome-wide SNP genotypes for about 65% of the roughly 700 donors were used in a later genetic analysis, which treated that subset as a discovery cohort. All discovery cohort repertoires had been generated on a single sequencing platform. HLA typing included class I and class II loci at four-digit resolution. The number of donors typed differed by locus, with roughly 620-640 for A, B, C, DRB1 and DQB1, more than 500 for DQA1, 600 to 610 for DPA1, and under 490 for DPB1. A handful of DR-DQ haplotypes were handled as single units for association and clustering because linkage in the cohort was strong. Among about 360 genotyped donors of the cohort, an average of 235,054 unique TCR beta nucleotide sequences were sequenced per donor, about a sixth of them non-productive.

Library creation used the immunoSEQ multiplex PCR assay. A mixture of 60 forward primers for TCR Vbeta segments and 13 reverse primers for TCR Jbeta segments was used in the multiplex PCR. A multiplex PCR assay on genomic DNA amplified the CDR3 region of rearranged TCR beta genes. The amplified TCR beta libraries were sequenced on the Illumina HiSeq System as 87-base-pair reads. The original pipeline was this. A later analysis tallied approximately 87 million unique TCR beta chains across the 640 or so repertoires, and some 10 million of those chains were shared by two or more donors. A nearest-neighbor algorithm error-corrected the raw reads and collapsed the reads into unique sequences, merging closely related sequences to remove PCR and sequencing errors. CDR3 sequences were aligned to IMGT reference sequences to assign V, D and J gene segments. For a sequence to be retained, at least a six-nucleotide match to both a V gene segment and a J gene segment was required. A rearrangement counted as productive if the CDR3 had no stop codons and remained in frame with V and J, and every other rearrangement counted as non-productive. CDR3 was defined according to IMGT convention as the region running from the second conserved V-encoded cysteine to the conserved J-encoded phenylalanine. In an earlier analysis of just under 600 of the donors, sequences lacking an unambiguous match to a single V gene segment were excluded. An earlier analysis of several hundred of the donors called V segments functional above 56.7% productive rearrangements and segregating when the between-donor standard deviation exceeded 5%. A statistical classification framework was built for diagnosing cytomegalovirus status from the catalog of TCR beta chain sequences. In a later analysis, V and J genes were assigned by comparing TCR nucleotide sequences against IMGT/GENE-DB human TR gene sequences. The TCRdist pipeline was used in a later analysis to assign CDR3 sequences and most-parsimonious VDJ recombination scenarios. In a later analysis, each TCR beta chain was defined by its CDR3 amino acid sequence together with its V-gene family, and reads lacking a unique V-gene family were excluded. To address suspected cross-contamination and a sequencing artifact, a later analysis removed around 600 highly shared, low-generation-probability nucleotide sequences. In a later analysis, a clonal expansion index was calculated for each public chain from normalized within-repertoire ranks of inferred template counts. Generation probabilities in a later analysis came from a VDJ recombination model fitted to out-of-frame rearrangements, and those results were checked against IGoR. In a later analysis, hypergeometric tests were used to score TCR-TCR, TCR-HLA and TCR-CMV co-occurrence, with a repertoire-size bias correction applied to TCR pairs. In a later analysis, false discovery rates were estimated by permuting HLA or CMV assignments 20 times. In a later analysis, co-occurring TCRs were grouped with DBSCAN, and TCRdist sequence similarity was added when clustering was performed within HLA-allele-positive subsets. Repertoires with fewer than 30,000 or more than 120,000 public chains were left out of co-occurrence clustering, as were roughly five repertoires with anomalous nucleotide sharing. Sourced from immuneACCESS, this table was stored by TCRdb with only in-frame sequences that have V and J called. A share of the clones is absent; for the studies checked, an unresolved V gene accounts for under half, and the remainder has no known explanation. The V and J calls and the clone size are those of that table, but D and trimming were determined from the DNA. The sample records about 190,000 clones, roughly 83% of which are singletons. The ten largest clones add up to roughly 1.4% of the sample.

The cohort was made up of roughly 670 healthy bone marrow donors. At the time of sampling, every cohort member was nominally healthy, though immune exposures that went unrecorded were likely present. The donor tested CMV seronegative, placing the donor among the 350 or so seronegative members of the cohort. Each donor provided a peripheral blood sample, and peripheral blood mononuclear cells were used for TCR beta sequencing. Genomic DNA extraction from the blood cell samples was performed with the Qiagen DNeasy Blood Extraction Kit. As encoded in the germline V gene, CDR1 is SGHVS while CDR2 is FNYEAQ. The CDR3, from cysteine to phenylalanine, totals 15 residues. Only the CDR3 DNA is retained, 45 bases long and in frame from the first base. V is cut by 1 base and J by 4 bases, and the space between the germline ends is 11 bases. Beyond this particular receptor, the publication reports: In a later analysis, TCR association rates were found to vary across HLA loci, with the most associated TCRs seen for DRB1 alleles and the fewest for HLA-C alleles. A total of 150 or so TCR beta chains were listed by the study as associated with cytomegalovirus. According to the authors, the approach could potentially be generalized to other disease states and immunological phenotypes. In a later genetic analysis, a missense DCLRE1C variant was associated with V-gene and J-gene trimming of TCR beta chains, and the association was replicated in an independent cohort. Because the 87-base-pair reads could not distinguish some IMGT-functional V segments, including TRBV6-2 and TRBV6-3, those segments were excluded. Compared with the roughly 700-donor mean, donors in an Asian-associated ancestry cluster had fewer N-insertions in productive TCRs, according to a later genetic analysis. A later analysis found that HLA-associated TCR beta chains were more clonally expanded and had lower generation probabilities than equally common non-associated chains. In both the original and validation cohorts, the classifier was reported to diagnose cytomegalovirus status with high specificity and sensitivity. Correlated functional status among segregating V segments might be attributable to linkage disequilibrium, but an unknown experimental factor could not be ruled out. A cluster of highly shared sequence variants was judged likely to represent a technical artifact of the sequencing pipeline. While some public TCRs were present in many individuals, most TCR sequences turned up only very rarely across donors. Sequencing depth was assumed to be roughly uniform across donors in the presence/absence analyses, though that assumption may not hold. Most CMV-associated TCR beta chains appeared to be HLA-restricted in a later analysis, and the HLA associations seemed to be driven largely by CMV exposure. The cohort was sequenced for TCR beta chains only, and without alpha or paired-chain data the features that could be detected were limited. A further reported finding was that TCR beta sequences accurately predicted the HLA-A and HLA-B alleles for most subjects in the first cohort. In an earlier analysis of roughly 560 of the donors, most TCR beta V segments were observed in productive rearrangements about 87% or about 30% of the time, broadly matching IMGT annotations. Specific HLA alleles were associated with 16,951 TCR beta sequences at a false discovery rate of 0.05 in a later analysis. The only immune exposure information available for the cohort was CMV serostatus. Because HLA typing was missing for some donors at each locus, association tests included only the typed subset. When HLA alleles, especially DR and DQ, strongly co-occurred, TCR associations were difficult to assign to individual alleles. Several of the top co-occurrence clusters appeared to be linked to parvovirus B19, influenza, CMV and Epstein-Barr virus, according to a later analysis. Three of the identified cytomegalovirus-associated TCR beta chains were confirmed in vitro to be specific for cytomegalovirus antigens. Because counts were too low, around 18 rarely observed V segments, including chromosome 9 orphons, were left out of the earlier analysis of approximately 500 of the donors.

The rearrangement combines TRBV7-6 with TRBJ1-5; possibly the D gene is TRBD1, per 6 matching bases. Sequences were obtained from PBMCs. This clonotype was obtained from a woman in her forties or fifties in good health and CMV-seronegative. The DNA sequence follows: TGTGCCAGCAGCTTAGAGGACAGTGCAAATCAGCCCCAGCATTTT. Translated, this is CASSLEDSANQPQHF.